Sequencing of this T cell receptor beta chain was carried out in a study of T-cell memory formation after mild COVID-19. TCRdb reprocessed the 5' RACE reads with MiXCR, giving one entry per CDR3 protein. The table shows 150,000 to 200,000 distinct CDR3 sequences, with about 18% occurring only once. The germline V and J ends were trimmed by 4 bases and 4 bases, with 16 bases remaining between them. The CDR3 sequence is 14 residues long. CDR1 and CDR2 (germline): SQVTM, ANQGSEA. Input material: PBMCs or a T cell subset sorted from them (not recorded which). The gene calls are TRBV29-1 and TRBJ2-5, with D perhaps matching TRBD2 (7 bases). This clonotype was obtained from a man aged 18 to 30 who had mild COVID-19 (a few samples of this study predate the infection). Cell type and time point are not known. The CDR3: CSVVRGGGRETQYF. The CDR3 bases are TGCAGCGTTGTTAGGGGGGGAGGTCGAGAGACCCAGTACTTC.